A single sample is the source of the 6 T cell receptor beta chains below, sequenced in a study of cytomegalovirus exposure and HLA in healthy donors. A multiplex PCR was run with 60 Vbeta primers and 13 Jbeta primers. Clones were sequenced by immunoSEQ multiplex PCR, and TCRdb holds only the in-frame ones, with some missing. The data show around 150,000 clones, about three quarters seen once. The sequencing sample was made of PBMCs. These receptors originate from a male donor in good health and CMV-seronegative.

Here the CDR3 reads CASRVWGGTEAFF. In DNA form, the CDR3 reads TGTGCCAGCAGGGTGTGGGGGGGCACTGAAGCTTTCTTT. The chain employs TRBV27 and TRBJ1-1, with a possible D match to TRBD1 (5 bases). The length of the CDR3 is 13 residues. CDR1 is MNHEY, CDR2 SMNVEV, per germline (reference sequence). With 6 bases removed from V and 4 bases from J, the gap between germline ends came to 12 bases.

This chain connects TRBV4-3 to TRBJ2-7; D is unclear. V gave up 8 bases and J gave up 3 bases, with 8 bases separating them. Germline V gene sequence: CDR1 LGHNA, CDR2 YSLEER. There are 11 residues in the CDR3. The CDR3 spells CASGNSYEQYF. In DNA form, the CDR3 reads TGCGCCAGCGGTAACAGCTACGAGCAGTACTTC.

There are a few counts of this clone. Here the CDR3 reads CASLTDGQANTEAFF. The CDR3 coding sequence is TGTGCCAGTCTTACGGACGGACAGGCGAACACTGAAGCTTTCTTT. This chain links TRBV19 with TRBJ1-1, with TRBD1 matching over 7 bases. The germline V gene encodes CDR1 LNHDA and CDR2 SQIVND (reference sequence). After removal of 8 bases from V and 1 base from J, the junction contained 10 bases not matched to a gene. The CDR3 spans 15 residues.

The table lists this clone with a count of one. J is TRBJ2-5 and V is TRBV11-2; 10 bases map to TRBD2. The germline CDR1 and CDR2 sequences are SGHAT and FQNNGV. The CDR3 consists of 14 residues. The V gene end was trimmed by 5 bases and the J gene end by 4 bases; junction bases not matched to a gene: 4. The CDR3: CASSPSGSGETQYF. As DNA, the CDR3 is TGTGCCAGCAGCCCTAGCGGGAGTGGAGAGACCCAGTACTTC.

The chain links TRBV6-5 to TRBJ2-5; 7 nucleotides line up with TRBD2. The J call may be faulty, since TRBJ2-7 better matches the DNA end. CDR1 and CDR2 (germline): MNHEY, SVGAGI. This CDR3 is 15 amino acids long. The CDR3 sequence is CASRLRTGGYDEQYF. CDR3 DNA sequence: TGTGCCAGCAGATTACGGACCGGGGGGTACGACGAGCAGTACTTC.

To note about this clone: Additional DNA sequences in this sample encode the identical CDR3. This chain connects TRBV10-1 to TRBJ2-1, with D perhaps TRBD2 (7 bases). The germline V gene has CDR1 WNHNN and CDR2 SYGVQD (reference sequence). CDR3 length equals 16 residues. V was clipped by 9 bases and J by 2 bases, with 20 bases between them. The CDR3 is CASNPPRGGPYNEQFF. The CDR3 DNA reads TGCGCCAGTAACCCCCCTAGGGGGGGCCCCTACAATGAGCAGTTCTTC.